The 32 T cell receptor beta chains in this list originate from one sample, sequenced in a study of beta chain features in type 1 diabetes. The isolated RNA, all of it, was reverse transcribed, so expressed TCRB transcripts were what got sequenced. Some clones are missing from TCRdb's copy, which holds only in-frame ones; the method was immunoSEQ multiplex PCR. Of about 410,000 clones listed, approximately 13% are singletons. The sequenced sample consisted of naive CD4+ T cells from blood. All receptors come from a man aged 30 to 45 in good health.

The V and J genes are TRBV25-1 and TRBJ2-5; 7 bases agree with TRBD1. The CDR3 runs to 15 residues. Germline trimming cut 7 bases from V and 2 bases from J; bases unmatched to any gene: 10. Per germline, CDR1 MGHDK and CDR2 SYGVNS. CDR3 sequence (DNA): TGTGCCAGCACACCGGGACAGATACTGCAAGAGACCCAGTACTTC. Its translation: CASTPGQILQETQYF.

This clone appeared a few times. In DNA, the CDR3 is TGTGCCAGCTCACCAATTCAAGGTGCAGATACGCAGTATTTT. The encoded protein is CASSPIQGADTQYF. The genes are TRBV18 and TRBJ2-3; D unresolved. This CDR3 region has 14 residues. Germline V gene data show CDR1 as KGHSH and CDR2 as LQKENI. Trimming removed 2 bases at V and 4 bases at J, with 10 bases between.

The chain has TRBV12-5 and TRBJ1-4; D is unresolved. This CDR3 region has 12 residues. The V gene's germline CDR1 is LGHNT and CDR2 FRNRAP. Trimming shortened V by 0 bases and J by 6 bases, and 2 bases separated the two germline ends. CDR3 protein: CASGLVYEKLFF. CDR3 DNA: TGTGCTAGTGGTTTGGTTTATGAAAAACTGTTTTTT.

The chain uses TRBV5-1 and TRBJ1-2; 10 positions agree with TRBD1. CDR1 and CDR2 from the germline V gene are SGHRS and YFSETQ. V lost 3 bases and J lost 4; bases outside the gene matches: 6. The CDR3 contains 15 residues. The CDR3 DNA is TGCGCCAGCAGCTCAAGGGACAGGGGTGTCTATGGCTACACCTTC. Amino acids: CASSSRDRGVYGYTF. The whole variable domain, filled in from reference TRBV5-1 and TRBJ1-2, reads KAGVTQTPRYLIKTRGQQVTLSCSPISGHRSVSWYQQTPGQGLQFLFEYFSETQRNKGNFPGRFSGRQFSNSRSEMNVSTLELGDSALYLCASSSRDRGVYGYTFGSGTRLTVV.

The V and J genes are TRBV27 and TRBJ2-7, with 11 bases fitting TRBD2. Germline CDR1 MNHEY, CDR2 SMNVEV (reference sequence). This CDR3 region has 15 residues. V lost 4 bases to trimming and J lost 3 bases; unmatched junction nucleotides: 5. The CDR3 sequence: CASSSAGTSGYEQYF. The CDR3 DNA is TGTGCCAGCAGTTCAGCCGGGACTAGCGGCTACGAGCAGTACTTC.

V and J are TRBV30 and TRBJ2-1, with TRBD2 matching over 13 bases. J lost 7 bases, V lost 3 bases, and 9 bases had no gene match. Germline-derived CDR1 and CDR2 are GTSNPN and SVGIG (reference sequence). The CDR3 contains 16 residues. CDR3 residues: CAWRARTSGGRNEQFF. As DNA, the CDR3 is TGTGCCTGGAGAGCCCGGACTAGCGGGGGTCGGAATGAGCAGTTCTTC. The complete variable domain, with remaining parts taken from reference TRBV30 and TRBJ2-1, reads SQTIHQWPATLVQPVGSPLSLECTVEGTSNPNLYWYRQAAGRGLQLLFYSVGIGQISSEVPQNLSASRPQDRQFILSSKKLLLSDSGFYLCAWRARTSGGRNEQFFGPGTRLTVL.

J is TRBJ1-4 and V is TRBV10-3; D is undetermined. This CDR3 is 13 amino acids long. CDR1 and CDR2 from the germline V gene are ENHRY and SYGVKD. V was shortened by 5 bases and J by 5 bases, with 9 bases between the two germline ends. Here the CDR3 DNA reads TGTGCCATCAGTACAAAGAAAAATGAAAAACTGTTTTTT. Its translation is CAISTKKNEKLFF.

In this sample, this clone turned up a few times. The CDR3 reads CASSSRTVNTEAFF. The CDR3 DNA reads TGCGCCAGCAGCTCCAGGACAGTGAACACTGAAGCTTTCTTT. This chain links TRBV5-1 with TRBJ1-1, with D perhaps TRBD1 (6 bases). The CDR3 covers 14 residues. V gave up 3 bases and J gave up 0 bases, with 9 bases separating them. Germline lookup yields CDR1 SGHRS and CDR2 YFSETQ.

The CDR3 loop reads CASSVAGPGGETQYF. DNA of the CDR3: TGTGCCAGCAGCGTCGCCGGCCCGGGAGGGGAGACCCAGTACTTC. The J gene is TRBJ2-5, the V gene TRBV9; 8 bases map to TRBD2. This CDR3 is 15 amino acids long. Germline CDR1 is SGDLS and CDR2 is YYNGEE. After removal of 2 bases from V and 5 bases from J, the junction contained 8 bases not matched to a gene.

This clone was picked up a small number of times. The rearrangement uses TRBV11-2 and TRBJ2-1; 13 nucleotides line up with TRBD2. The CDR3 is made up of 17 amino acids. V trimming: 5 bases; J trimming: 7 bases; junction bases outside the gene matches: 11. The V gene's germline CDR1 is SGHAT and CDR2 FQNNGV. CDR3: CASSPIRTSGSRNEQFF. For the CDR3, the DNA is TGTGCCAGCAGCCCGATACGGACTAGCGGGAGTAGGAATGAGCAGTTCTTC.

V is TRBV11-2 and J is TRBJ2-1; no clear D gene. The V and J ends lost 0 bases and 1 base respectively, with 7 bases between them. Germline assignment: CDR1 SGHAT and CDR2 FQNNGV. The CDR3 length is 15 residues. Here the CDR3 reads CASSLEGDSYNEQFF. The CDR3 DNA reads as TGTGCCAGCAGCTTAGAGGGTGATTCCTACAATGAGCAGTTCTTC.

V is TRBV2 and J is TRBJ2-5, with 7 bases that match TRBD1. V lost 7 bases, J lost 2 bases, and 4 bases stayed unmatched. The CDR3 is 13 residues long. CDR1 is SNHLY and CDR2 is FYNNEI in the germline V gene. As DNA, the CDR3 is TGTGCCAGCACGAGGGGACAGCAAGAGACCCAGTACTTC. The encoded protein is CASTRGQQETQYF.

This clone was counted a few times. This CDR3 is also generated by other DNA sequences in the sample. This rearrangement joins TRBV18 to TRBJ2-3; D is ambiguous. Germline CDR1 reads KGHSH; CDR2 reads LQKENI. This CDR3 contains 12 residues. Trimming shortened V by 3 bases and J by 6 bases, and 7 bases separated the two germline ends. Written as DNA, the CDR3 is TGTGCCAGCTCACCCCTGGGTGATACGCAGTATTTT. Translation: CASSPLGDTQYF.

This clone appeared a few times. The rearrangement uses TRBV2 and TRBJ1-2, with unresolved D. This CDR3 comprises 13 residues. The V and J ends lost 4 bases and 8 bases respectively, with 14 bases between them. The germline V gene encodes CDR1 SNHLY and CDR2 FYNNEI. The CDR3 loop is CASSVEGLGGYTF. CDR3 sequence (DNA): TGTGCCAGCAGTGTGGAAGGGTTAGGCGGCTACACCTTC. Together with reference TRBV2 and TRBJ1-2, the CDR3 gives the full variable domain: EPEVTQTPSHQVTQMGQEVILRCVPISNHLYFYWYRQILGQKVEFLVSFYNNEISEKSEIFDDQFSVERPDGSNFTLKIRSTKLEDSAMYFCASSVEGLGGYTFGSGTRLTVV.

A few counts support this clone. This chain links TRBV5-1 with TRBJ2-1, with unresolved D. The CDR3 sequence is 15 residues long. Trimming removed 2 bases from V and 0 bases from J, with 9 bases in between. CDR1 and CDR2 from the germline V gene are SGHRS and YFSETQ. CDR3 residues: CASSLMASSYNEQFF. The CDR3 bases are TGCGCCAGCAGCTTAATGGCCAGCTCCTACAATGAGCAGTTCTTC.

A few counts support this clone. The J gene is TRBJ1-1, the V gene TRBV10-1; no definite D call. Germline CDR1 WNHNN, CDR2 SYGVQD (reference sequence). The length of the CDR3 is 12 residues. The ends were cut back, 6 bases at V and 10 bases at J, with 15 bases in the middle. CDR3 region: CASRLQGPAAFF. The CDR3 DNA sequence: TGCGCCAGCAGGCTCCAAGGGCCGGCAGCTTTCTTT.

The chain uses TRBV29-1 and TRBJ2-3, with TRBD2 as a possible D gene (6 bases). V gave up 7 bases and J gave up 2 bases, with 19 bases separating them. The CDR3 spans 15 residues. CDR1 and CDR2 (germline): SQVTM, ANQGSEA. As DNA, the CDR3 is TGCAGCGGAAAAGGGGCGGCGGGATCCACAGATACGCAGTATTTT. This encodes CSGKGAAGSTDTQYF.

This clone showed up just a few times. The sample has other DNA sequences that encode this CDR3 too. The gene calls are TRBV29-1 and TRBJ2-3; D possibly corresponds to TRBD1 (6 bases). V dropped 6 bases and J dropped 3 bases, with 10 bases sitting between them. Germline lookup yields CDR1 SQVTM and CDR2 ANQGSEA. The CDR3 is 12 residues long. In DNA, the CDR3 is TGCAGCGTCCGAAGGGGGACAGATACGCAGTATTTT. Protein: CSVRRGTDTQYF.

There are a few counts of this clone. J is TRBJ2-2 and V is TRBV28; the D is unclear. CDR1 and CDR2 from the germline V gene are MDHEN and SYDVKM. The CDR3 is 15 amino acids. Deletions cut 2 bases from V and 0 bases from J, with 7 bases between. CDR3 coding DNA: TGTGCCAGCAGTTTACGAGCGACGAACACCGGGGAGCTGTTTTTT. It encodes CASSLRATNTGELFF.

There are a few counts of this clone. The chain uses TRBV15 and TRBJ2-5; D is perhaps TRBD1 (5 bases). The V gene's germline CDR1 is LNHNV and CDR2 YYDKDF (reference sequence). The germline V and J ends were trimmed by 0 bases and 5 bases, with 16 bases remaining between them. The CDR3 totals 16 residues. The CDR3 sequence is CATSRDRLNRFETQYF. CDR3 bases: TGTGCCACCAGCAGAGATAGATTGAACAGGTTTGAGACCCAGTACTTC.

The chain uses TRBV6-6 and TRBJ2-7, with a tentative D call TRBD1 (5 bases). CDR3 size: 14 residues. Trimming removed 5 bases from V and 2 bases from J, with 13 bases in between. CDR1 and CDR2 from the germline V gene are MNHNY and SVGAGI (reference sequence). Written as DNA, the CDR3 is TGTGCCAGCAGTCACGACAGAATAGCCTACGAGCAGTACTTC. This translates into CASSHDRIAYEQYF.

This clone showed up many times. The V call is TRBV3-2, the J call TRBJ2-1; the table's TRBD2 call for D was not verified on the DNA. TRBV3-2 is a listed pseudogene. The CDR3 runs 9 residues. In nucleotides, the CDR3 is TGTGCCAGCAGCCTTCCTCAGTTCTTC. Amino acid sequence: CASSLPQFF.

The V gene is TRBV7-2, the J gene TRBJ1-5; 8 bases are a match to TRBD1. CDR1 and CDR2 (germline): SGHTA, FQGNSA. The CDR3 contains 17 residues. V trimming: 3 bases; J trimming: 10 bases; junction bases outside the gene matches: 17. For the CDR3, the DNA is TGTGCCAGCAGCTTGGCCAGGACAGGGCGCCATCCGGGACCCCAGCATTTT. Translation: CASSLARTGRHPGPQHF.

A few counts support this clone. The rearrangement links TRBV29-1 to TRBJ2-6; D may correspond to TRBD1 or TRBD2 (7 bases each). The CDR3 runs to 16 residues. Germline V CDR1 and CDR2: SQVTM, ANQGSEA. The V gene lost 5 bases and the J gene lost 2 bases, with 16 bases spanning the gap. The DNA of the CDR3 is TGCAGCGTTCGACAGGGACTACGCGCTGGGGCCAACGTCCTGACTTTC. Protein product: CSVRQGLRAGANVLTF. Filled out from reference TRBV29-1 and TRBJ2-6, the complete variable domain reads SAVISQKPSRDICQRGTSLTIQCQVDSQVTMMFWYRQQPGQSLTLIATANQGSEATYESGFVIDKFPISRPNLTFSTLTVSNMSPEDSSIYLCSVRQGLRAGANVLTFGAGSRLTVL.

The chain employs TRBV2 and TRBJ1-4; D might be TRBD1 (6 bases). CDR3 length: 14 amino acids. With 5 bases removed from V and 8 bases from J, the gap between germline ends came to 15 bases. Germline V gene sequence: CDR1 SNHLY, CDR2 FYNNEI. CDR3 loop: CASSSGGAGEKLFF. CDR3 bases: TGTGCCAGCAGTAGCGGGGGCGCGGGAGAAAAACTGTTTTTT.

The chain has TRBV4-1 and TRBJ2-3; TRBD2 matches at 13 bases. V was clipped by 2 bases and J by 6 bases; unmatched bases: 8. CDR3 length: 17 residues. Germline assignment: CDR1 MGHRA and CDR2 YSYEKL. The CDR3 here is CASSQPTSGGARDTQYF. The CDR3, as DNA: TGCGCCAGCAGCCAACCCACTAGCGGGGGGGCGCGGGATACGCAGTATTTT.

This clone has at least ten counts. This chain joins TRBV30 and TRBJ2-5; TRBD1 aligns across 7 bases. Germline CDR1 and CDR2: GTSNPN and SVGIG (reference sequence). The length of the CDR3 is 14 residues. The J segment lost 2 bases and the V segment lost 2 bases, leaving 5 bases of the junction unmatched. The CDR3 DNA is TGTGCCTGGAGTCGGGACAGCCTTCAAGAGACCCAGTACTTC. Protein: CAWSRDSLQETQYF.

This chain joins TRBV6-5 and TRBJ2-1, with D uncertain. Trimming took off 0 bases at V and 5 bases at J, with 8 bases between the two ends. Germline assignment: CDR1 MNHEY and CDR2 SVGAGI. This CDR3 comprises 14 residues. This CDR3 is CASSYSSLNNEQFF. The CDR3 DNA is TGTGCCAGCAGTTACTCTAGCCTTAACAATGAGCAGTTCTTC.

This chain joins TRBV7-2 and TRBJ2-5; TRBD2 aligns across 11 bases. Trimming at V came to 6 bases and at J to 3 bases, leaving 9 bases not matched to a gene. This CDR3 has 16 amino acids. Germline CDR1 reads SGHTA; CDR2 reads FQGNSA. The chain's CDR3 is CASRTIGTSGKETQYF. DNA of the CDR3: TGTGCCAGCAGAACGATCGGGACTAGCGGAAAAGAGACCCAGTACTTC.

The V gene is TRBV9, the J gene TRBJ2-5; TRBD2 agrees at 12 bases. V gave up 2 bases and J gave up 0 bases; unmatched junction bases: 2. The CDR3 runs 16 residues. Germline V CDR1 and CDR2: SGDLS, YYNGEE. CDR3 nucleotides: TGTGCCAGCAGCGTTACTAGCGGGGGGAACCAAGAGACCCAGTACTTC. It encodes CASSVTSGGNQETQYF. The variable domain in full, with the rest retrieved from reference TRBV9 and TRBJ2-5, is DSGVTQTPKHLITATGQRVTLRCSPRSGDLSVYWYQQSLDQGLQFLIQYYNGEERAKGNILERFSAQQFPDLHSELNLSSLELGDSALYFCASSVTSGGNQETQYFGPGTRLLVL.

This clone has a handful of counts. The DNA for the CDR3 is TGCAGCGCCAGGACAGGGAGTACCTCCTACGAGCAGTACTTC. This sequence encodes CSARTGSTSYEQYF. V and J are TRBV29-1 and TRBJ2-7; 8 nucleotides match TRBD1. With 7 bases clipped from V and 0 bases from J, the junction kept 8 bases outside the gene matches. The CDR3 covers 14 residues. Germline assignment: CDR1 SQVTM and CDR2 ANQGSEA.

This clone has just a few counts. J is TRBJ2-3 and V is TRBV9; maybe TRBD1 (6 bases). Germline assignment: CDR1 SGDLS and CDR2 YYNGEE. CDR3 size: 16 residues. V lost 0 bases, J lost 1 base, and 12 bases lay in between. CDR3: CASSVEPQGGTDTQYF. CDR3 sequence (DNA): TGTGCCAGCAGCGTAGAACCACAGGGCGGCACAGATACGCAGTATTTT. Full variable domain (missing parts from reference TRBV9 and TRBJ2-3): DSGVTQTPKHLITATGQRVTLRCSPRSGDLSVYWYQQSLDQGLQFLIQYYNGEERAKGNILERFSAQQFPDLHSELNLSSLELGDSALYFCASSVEPQGGTDTQYFGPGTRLTVL.